This T cell receptor beta chain was profiled in a study of blood T cells in healthy people across ages. Sample-barcoded 5' priming and a J-beta primer mix drove a second PCR of roughly 7 to 11 cycles. Each sample provided no less than 2.5 million CDR3-containing paired-end reads. TCRdb ran MiXCR on the 5' RACE reads and lists one entry per CDR3 protein. The profile shows about 730,000 distinct CDR3 sequences, around 46% of them singletons. Findings and limits, study-wide: CMV status of donors was unknown, possibly confounding expanded clonotype changes.

In the case of this clonotype: The antigen is undetermined.

Deletions cut 6 bases from V and 8 bases from J, with 26 bases between. The CDR3 extends over 17 amino acids. Germline lookup yields CDR1 LGHDT and CDR2 YNNKEL (reference sequence). PBMCs were isolated at a quantity of at least 7 million per sample. The genes are TRBV3-1 and TRBJ2-1, with D tentatively TRBD1 or TRBD2 (6 bases each). The sample was blood. The TCR sequence derives from an older woman in good health. The CDR3: CASSTSKGGGPGDEQFF. CDR3 nucleotides: TGTGCCAGCAGTACATCCAAGGGGGGAGGACCCGGGGATGAGCAGTTCTTC.